This T cell receptor beta chain was identified in a study of monozygotic twins with inflammatory bowel disease. Using the 5' RACE reads, TCRdb records one entry per CDR3 protein without DNA. The table lists approximately 150,000 distinct CDR3 sequences. This CDR3 has 12 residues. Germline V lookup: CDR1 KGHDR, CDR2 SFDVKD. The material sequenced was blood. The J gene is TRBJ1-1, the V gene TRBV24-1; checking the TCRdb D call of TRBD1 is not possible without DNA. This sequence originates from a human donor with ulcerative colitis or Crohn's disease, or a healthy co-twin of an affected twin (not recorded which). The CDR3 reads CATSDPRGNAFF.